The sequence of this T cell receptor (beta chain) was determined in a study of cytomegalovirus exposure and HLA in healthy donors. Study context: Drawn from HLA-typed donors, 80 million to 95 million unique TCRs were held in an early data release.

CDR1 and CDR2 from the germline V gene are LNHNV and YYDKDF (reference sequence). The V segment lost 6 bases and the J segment 13 bases; nucleotides outside the gene matches: 15. There are 13 residues in the CDR3. PCR was performed using 60 Vbeta and 13 Jbeta primers. Assay: immunoSEQ multiplex PCR; the TCRdb copy retains only in-frame clones and omits some. The top ten clones hold 2.9% of a sample with roughly 200,000 clones, roughly 79% of them seen once. Study results and caveats: It has been reported that TCR beta sequences accurately predicted the HLA-A and HLA-B alleles of most subjects. Three chains linked to CMV were shown in vitro to be specific for CMV antigens. Highly shared variants forming one cluster were likely a sequencing artifact.

Concerning this clone itself: The antigen is unknown.

The sample taken for sequencing was PBMCs. The sequence came from a male donor in good health and CMV-seronegative. The chain joins TRBV15 to TRBJ2-7; 7 nucleotides match TRBD1. CDR3 in DNA: TGTGCCACCAGGACCGGGACAGAAACCTCCGTTTACTTC. This gives the protein CATRTGTETSVYF.